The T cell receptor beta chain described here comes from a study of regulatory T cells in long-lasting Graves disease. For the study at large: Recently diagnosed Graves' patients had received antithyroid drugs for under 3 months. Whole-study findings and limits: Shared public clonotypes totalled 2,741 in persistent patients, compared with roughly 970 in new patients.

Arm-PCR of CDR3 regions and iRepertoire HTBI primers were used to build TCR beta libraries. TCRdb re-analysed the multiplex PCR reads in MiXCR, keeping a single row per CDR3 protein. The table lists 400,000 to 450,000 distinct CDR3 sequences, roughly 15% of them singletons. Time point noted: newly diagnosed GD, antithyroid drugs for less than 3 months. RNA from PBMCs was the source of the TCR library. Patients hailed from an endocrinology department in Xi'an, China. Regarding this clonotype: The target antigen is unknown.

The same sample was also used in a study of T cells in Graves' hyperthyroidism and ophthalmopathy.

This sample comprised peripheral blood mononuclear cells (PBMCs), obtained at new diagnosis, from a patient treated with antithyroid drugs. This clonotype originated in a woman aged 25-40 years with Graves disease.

The CDR3 region is CASSLEWGQGAPVARGNYGYTF. CDR3 nucleotides: TGCGCCAGCAGCTTGGAGTGGGGACAGGGGGCTCCCGTCGCGCGTGGTAACTATGGCTACACCTTC. The rearrangement links TRBV5-1 to TRBJ1-2; 12 bases align to TRBD1. Unmatched junction bases numbered 19, after V lost 0 bases and J lost 1 base. The CDR3 covers 22 residues. The V gene's germline CDR1 is SGHRS and CDR2 YFSETQ.